This TCR beta chain is from a study of blood T cell repertoires in COVID-19. Overall study context: Acute-phase and convalescent COVID-19 samples originated in the United States, Italy and Spain. The cDNA or gDNA used as material had been derived from T cells, B-cell-depleted T cells, or PBMCs.

The germline V gene encodes CDR1 SNHLY and CDR2 FYNNEI. The CDR3 length is 14 residues. With 7 bases clipped from V and 7 bases from J, the junction kept 10 bases outside the gene matches. Enrolled during active infection, Seattle patients were then followed longitudinally. Some clones are missing from TCRdb's copy, which holds only in-frame ones; the method was immunoSEQ multiplex PCR. Of 290,000 or so clones in the sample, roughly 90% were seen once. Source material: peripheral blood. The receptor's source is a woman in her thirties with COVID-19, enrolled during active disease. This chain connects TRBV2 to TRBJ2-7; 10 nucleotides match TRBD2. The CDR3 reads CASISGRAPGEQYF. The CDR3 DNA sequence: TGTGCCAGCATCAGCGGGAGGGCCCCTGGGGAGCAGTACTTC.